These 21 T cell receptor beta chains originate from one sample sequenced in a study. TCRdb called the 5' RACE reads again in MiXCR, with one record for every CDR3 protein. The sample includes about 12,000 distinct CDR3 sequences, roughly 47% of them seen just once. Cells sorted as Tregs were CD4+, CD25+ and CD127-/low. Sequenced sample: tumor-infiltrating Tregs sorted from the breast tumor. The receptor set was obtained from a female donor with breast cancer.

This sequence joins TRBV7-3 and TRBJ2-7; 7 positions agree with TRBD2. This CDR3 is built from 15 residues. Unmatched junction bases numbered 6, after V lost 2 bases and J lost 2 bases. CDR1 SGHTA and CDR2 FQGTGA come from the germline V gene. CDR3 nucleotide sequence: TGTGCCAGCAGCTTATCAGCGGGACTACCCTACGAGCAGTACTTC. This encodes CASSLSAGLPYEQYF. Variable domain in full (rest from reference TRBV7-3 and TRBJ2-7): GAGVSQTPSNKVTEKGKYVELRCDPISGHTALYWYRQSLGQGPEFLIYFQGTGAADDSGLPNDRFFAVRPEGSVSTLKIQRTERGDSAVYLCASSLSAGLPYEQYFGPGTRLTVT.

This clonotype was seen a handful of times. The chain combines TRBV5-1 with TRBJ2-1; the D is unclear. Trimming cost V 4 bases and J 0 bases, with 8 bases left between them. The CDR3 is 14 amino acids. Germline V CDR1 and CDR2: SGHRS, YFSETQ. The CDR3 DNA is TGCGCCAGCAGCGCGGAAAGCTCCTACAATGAGCAGTTCTTC. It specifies CASSAESSYNEQFF.

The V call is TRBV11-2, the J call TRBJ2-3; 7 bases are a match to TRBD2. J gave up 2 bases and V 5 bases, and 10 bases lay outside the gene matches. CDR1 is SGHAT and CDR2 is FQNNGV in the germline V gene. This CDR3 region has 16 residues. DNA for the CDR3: TGTGCCAGCAGCCCCGGGGACGGGAGGAACACAGATACGCAGTATTTT. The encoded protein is CASSPGDGRNTDTQYF.

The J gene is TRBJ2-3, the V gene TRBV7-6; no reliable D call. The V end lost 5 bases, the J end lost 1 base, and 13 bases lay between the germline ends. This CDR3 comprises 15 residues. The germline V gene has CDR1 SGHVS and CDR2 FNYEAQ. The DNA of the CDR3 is TGTGCCAGCAGCCTACAGAATACCCGCACAGATACGCAGTATTTT. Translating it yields CASSLQNTRTDTQYF.

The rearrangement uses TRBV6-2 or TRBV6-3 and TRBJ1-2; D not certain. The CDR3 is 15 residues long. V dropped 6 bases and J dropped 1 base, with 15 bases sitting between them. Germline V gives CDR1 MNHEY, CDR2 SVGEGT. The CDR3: CASRLDGANNYGYTF. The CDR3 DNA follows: TGTGCCAGCAGGCTAGACGGCGCAAATAACTATGGCTACACCTTC.

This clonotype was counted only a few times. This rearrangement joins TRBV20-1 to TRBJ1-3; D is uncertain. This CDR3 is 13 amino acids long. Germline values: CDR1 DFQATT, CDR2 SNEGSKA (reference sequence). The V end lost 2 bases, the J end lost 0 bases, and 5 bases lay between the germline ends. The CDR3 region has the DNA TGCAGTGCTAGACGGTCCTCTGGAAACACCATATATTTT. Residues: CSARRSSGNTIYF.

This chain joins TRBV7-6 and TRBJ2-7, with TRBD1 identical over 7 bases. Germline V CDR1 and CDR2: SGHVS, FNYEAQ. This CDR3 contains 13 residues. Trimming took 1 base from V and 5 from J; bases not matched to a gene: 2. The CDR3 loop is CASSLEGANEQYF. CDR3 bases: TGTGCCAGCAGCTTAGAGGGGGCCAACGAGCAGTACTTC.

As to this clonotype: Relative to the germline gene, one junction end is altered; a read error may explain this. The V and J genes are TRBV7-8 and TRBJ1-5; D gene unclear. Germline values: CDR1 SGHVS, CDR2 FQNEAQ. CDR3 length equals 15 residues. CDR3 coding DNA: TGTACCAGCAGCCTCGGACCAGAGCGGGTTCCGCCCCAGCATTTT. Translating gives CTSSLGPERVPPQHF.

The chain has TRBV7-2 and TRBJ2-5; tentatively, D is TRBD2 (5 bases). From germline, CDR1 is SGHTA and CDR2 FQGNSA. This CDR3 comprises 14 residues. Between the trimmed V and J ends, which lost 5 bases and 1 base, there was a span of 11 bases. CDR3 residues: CASSQTNFQETQYF. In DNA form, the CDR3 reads TGTGCCAGCAGCCAGACTAACTTCCAAGAGACCCAGTACTTC.

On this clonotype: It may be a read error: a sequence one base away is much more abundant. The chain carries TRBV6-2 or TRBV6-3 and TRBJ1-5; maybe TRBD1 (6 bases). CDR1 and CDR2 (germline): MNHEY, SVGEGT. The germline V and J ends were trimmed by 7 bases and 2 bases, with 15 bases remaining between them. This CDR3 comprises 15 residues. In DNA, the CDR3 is TGTGCCAGCACCCGAGCAGGGGATCGCAATCAGCCCCAGCATTTT. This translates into CASTRAGDRNQPQHF.

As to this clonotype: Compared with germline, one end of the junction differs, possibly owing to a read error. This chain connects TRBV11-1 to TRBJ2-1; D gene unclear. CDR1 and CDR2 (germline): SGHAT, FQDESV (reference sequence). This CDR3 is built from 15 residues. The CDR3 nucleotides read TGCGCCAGCAGCTTGGCGGTAGCTTCCTACAATGAGCAGTTCTTC. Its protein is CASSLAVASYNEQFF.

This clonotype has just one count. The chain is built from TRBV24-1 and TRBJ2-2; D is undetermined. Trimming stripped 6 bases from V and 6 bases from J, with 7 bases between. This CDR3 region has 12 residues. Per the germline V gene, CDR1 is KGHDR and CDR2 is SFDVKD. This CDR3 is CATSRRAGELFF. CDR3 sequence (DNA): TGTGCCACCAGTAGAAGGGCCGGGGAGCTGTTTTTT.

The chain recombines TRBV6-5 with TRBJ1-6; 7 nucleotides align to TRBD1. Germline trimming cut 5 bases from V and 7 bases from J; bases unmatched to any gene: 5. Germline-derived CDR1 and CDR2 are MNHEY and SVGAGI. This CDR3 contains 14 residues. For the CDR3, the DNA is TGTGCCAGCAGTGCAGACAGGGTCAATTCACCCCTCCACTTT. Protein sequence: CASSADRVNSPLHF.

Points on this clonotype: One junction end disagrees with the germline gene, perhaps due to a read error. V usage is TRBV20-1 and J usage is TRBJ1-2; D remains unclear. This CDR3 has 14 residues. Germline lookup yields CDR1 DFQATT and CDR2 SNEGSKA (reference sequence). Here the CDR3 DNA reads TGCAGCGCGGACGGCGAACTTCATAACTGTGGCTACACCTTC. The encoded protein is CSADGELHNCGYTF.

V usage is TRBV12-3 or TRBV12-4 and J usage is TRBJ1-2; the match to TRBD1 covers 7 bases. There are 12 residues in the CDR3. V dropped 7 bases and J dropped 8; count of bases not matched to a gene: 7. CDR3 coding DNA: TGTGCCAGCAAGTGGCAGGGGGGAGGCTACACCTTC. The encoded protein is CASKWQGGGYTF.

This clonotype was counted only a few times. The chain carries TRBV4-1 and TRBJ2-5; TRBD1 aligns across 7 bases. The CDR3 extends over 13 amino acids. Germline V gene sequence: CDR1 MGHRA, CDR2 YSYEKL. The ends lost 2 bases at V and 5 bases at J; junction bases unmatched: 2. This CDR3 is CASSQPQGETQYF. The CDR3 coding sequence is TGCGCCAGCAGCCAACCACAGGGGGAGACCCAGTACTTC.

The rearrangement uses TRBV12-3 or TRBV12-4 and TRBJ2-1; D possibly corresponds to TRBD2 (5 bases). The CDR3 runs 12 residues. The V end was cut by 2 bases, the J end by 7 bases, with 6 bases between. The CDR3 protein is CASSLTGNEQFF. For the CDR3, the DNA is TGTGCCAGCAGTTTAACGGGGAATGAGCAGTTCTTC.

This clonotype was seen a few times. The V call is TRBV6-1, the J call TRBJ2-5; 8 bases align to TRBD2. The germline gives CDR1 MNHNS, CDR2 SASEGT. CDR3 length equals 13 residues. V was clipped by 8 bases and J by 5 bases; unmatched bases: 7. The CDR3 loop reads CASRDSGIETQYF. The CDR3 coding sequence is TGTGCCAGCCGGGATAGCGGGATTGAGACCCAGTACTTC.

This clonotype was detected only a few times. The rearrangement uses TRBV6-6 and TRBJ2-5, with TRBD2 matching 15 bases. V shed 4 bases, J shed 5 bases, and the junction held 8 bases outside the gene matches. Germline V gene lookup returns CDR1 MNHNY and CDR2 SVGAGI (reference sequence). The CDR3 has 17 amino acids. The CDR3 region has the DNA TGTGCCAGCAGTTCCGGACTAGCGGGAGGGCCGCGTGAGACCCAGTACTTC. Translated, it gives CASSSGLAGGPRETQYF.

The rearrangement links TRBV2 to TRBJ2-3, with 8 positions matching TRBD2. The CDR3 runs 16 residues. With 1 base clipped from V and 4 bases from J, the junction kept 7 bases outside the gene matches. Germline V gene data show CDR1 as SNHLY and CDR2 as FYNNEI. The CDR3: CASSEEVIAGPDTQYF. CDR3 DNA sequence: TGTGCCAGCAGTGAAGAAGTGATAGCGGGACCAGATACGCAGTATTTT.

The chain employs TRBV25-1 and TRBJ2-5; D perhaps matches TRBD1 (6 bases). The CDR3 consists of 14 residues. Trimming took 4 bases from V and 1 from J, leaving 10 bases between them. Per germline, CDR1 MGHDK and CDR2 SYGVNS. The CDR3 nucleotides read TGTGCCAGCAGTGGGGACATCCCCCAAGAGACCCAGTACTTC. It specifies CASSGDIPQETQYF.